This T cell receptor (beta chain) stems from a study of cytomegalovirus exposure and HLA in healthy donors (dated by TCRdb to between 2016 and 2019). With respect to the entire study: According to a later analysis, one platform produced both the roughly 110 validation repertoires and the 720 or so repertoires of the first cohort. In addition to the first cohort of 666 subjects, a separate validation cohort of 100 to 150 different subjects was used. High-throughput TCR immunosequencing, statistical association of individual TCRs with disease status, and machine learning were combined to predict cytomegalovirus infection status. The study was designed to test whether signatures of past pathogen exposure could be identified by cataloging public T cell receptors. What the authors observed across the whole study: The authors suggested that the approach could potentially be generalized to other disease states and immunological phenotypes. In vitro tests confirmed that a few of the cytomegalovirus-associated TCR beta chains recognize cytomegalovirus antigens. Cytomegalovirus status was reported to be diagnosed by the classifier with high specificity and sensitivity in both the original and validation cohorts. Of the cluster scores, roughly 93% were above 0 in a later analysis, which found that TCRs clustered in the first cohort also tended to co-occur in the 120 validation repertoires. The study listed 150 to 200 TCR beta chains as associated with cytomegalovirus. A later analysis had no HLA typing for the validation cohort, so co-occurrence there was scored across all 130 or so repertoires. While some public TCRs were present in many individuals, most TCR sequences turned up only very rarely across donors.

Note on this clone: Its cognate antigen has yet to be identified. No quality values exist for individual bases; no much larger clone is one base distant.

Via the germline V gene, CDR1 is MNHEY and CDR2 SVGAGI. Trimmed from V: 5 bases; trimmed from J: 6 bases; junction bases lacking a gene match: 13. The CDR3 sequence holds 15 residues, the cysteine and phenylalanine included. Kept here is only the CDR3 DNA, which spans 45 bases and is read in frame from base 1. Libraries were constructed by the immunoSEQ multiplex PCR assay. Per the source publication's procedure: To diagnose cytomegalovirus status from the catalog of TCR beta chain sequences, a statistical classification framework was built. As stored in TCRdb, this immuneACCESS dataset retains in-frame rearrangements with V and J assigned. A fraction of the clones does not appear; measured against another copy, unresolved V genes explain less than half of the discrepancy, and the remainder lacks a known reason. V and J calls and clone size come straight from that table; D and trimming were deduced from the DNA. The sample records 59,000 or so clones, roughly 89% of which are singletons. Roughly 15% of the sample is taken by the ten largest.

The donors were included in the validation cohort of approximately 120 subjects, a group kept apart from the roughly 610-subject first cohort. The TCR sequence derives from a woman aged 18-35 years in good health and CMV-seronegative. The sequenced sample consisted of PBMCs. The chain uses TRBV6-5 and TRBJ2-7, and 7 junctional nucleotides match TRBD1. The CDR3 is CASSTSTGTAIEQYF. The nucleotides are TGTGCCAGCAGTACCTCCACCGGGACAGCCATCGAGCAGTACTTC.